This record looks at one T cell receptor beta chain sequence and its context. This specimen belongs to a study of blood T cell repertoires in COVID-19. As for the study in general: Specimens from acute and convalescent COVID-19 originated in the United States, Italy and Spain.

V lost 5 bases to trimming and J lost 6 bases; unmatched junction nucleotides: 7. The CDR3 sequence is 13 residues long. Germline values: CDR1 LNHNV, CDR2 YYDKDF (reference sequence). Per the study methods: By means of reference gene primer amplification, nucleated cell counts were estimated. Clones were sequenced by immunoSEQ multiplex PCR, and TCRdb holds only the in-frame ones, with some missing. V, J and clone size were drawn from that table, and D and trimming were deduced from the DNA. The sample includes about 74,000 clones, roughly 84% of them seen just once. V gene TRBV15 combines with J gene TRBJ2-7; 7 bases agree with TRBD1. The source of this sequence is a man aged 70 or older with active or convalescent COVID-19. Sequenced material: peripheral blood. This CDR3 reads CATSWTGFGEQYF. The CDR3 DNA reads as TGTGCCACCAGCTGGACAGGCTTCGGCGAGCAGTACTTC.